The 24 T cell receptor beta chains reported below all come from one sample, sequenced in a study of Graves' ophthalmopathy and Graves' hyperthyroidism (dated by TCRdb to the late 2010s). Sequencing was performed on an Illumina HiSeq 2000. TCR beta CDR3 regions were amplified from RNA transcripts for repertoire sequencing. The first round was an RT-PCR using HTBI primers with the Qiagen OneStep RT-PCR kit, and this first round was followed by a second-round multiplex PCR, then size selection and purification. The public reads were quality trimmed at Q25 with fastp and then assembled into clones with MiXCR by TCRdb, keeping productive beta chains. Each CDR3 protein appears once, grouped with its most common genes and DNA. A total of about 660,000 distinct CDR3 sequences appear in this sample, 35% to 50% of them only once. Jointly, the top ten make up 2.5% to 3.5% of the sample. What was sequenced was peripheral blood. The source is an adult man with Graves' ophthalmopathy.

The table lists this clonotype with a few counts. The genes are TRBV9 and TRBJ1-6; possible D gene TRBD1, 6 bases. V lost 4 bases, J lost 18 bases, and 20 bases lay in between. This CDR3 comprises 13 residues. CDR1 SGDLS and CDR2 YYNGEE come from the germline V gene. CDR3: CASSPSQGGSSHF. The CDR3 DNA sequence: TGTGCCAGCAGCCCCTCACAGGGAGGGAGTTCCCACTTT.

The chain combines TRBV10-3 with TRBJ1-5, with 9 bases identical to TRBD1. The trim removed 1 base at V and 1 base at J, leaving 8 bases unmatched. Germline V CDR1 and CDR2: ENHRY, SYGVKD. This CDR3 comprises 18 residues. The CDR3 spells CAISELETGGWSNQPQHF. CDR3 sequence (DNA): TGTGCCATCAGTGAGTTAGAGACAGGGGGTTGGAGCAATCAGCCCCAGCATTTT.

J is TRBJ1-1 and V is TRBV27, with a possible D match to TRBD1 (5 bases). The CDR3 contains 14 residues. V dropped 4 bases and J dropped 5 bases, with 14 bases sitting between them. Germline V gives CDR1 MNHEY, CDR2 SMNVEV (reference sequence). In DNA form, the CDR3 reads TGTGCCAGCAGTTCCCTGGGGGGAGGGACTGAAGCTTTCTTT. This codes for CASSSLGGGTEAFF.

CDR3 residues: CASSLSRNTGELFF. As DNA, the CDR3 is TGTGCCAGCAGTCTGTCTAGGAACACCGGGGAGCTGTTTTTT. The chain employs TRBV6-5 and TRBJ2-2; D unclear. Trimming removed 5 bases from V and 1 base from J, with 8 bases in between. Per the germline V gene, CDR1 is MNHEY and CDR2 is SVGAGI. CDR3 length equals 14 residues.

The chain uses TRBV7-9 and TRBJ1-5, with 7 bases that match TRBD1. The germline CDR1 and CDR2 sequences are SEHNR and FQNEAQ (reference sequence). V was clipped by 4 bases and J by 9 bases; unmatched bases: 12. This CDR3 is 15 amino acids long. DNA of the CDR3: TGTGCCAGCAGCTCTCAGGGGGAGGGCTACGGGCCCCAGCATTTT. As protein: CASSSQGEGYGPQHF.

At least ten counts were recorded for this clonotype. The chain joins TRBV20-1 to TRBJ2-5, with D perhaps assigned TRBD1 or TRBD2 (7 bases each). Germline CDR1 is DFQATT and CDR2 is SNEGSKA (reference sequence). The CDR3 has 14 residues. Trimming shortened V by 4 bases and J by 5 bases, and 17 bases separated the two germline ends. Here the CDR3 DNA reads TGCAGTGCTAATCAGGGGGGGCCAGATGAGACCCAGTACTTC. This encodes CSANQGGPDETQYF.

Ten or more counts support this clonotype. V usage is TRBV2 and J usage is TRBJ1-4; possible D gene TRBD1, 5 bases. V was trimmed by 7 bases and J by 8 bases, leaving 8 bases between them. From germline, CDR1 is SNHLY and CDR2 FYNNEI. CDR3 length: 11 amino acids. CDR3 bases: TGTGCCAGCATCCGGACAGAAAAACTGTTTTTT. It encodes CASIRTEKLFF.

This clonotype was recorded many times. The chain is built from TRBV7-2 and TRBJ2-7, with TRBD1 as a possible D gene (6 bases). Trimming removed 1 base from V and 13 bases from J, with 14 bases in between. Looked up from germline, CDR1 is SGHTA and CDR2 is FQGNSA. This CDR3 region has 12 residues. CDR3 coding DNA: TGTGCCAGCAGCTTAGACAGGGCGCCCCTCTACTTC. Its protein is CASSLDRAPLYF.

The rearrangement uses TRBV19 and TRBJ2-2; a possible D gene is TRBD1 (5 bases). The CDR3 has 13 residues. Germline lookup yields CDR1 LNHDA and CDR2 SQIVND (reference sequence). With 5 bases removed from V and 7 bases from J, the gap between germline ends came to 11 bases. For the CDR3, the DNA is TGTGCCAGTAGTCCGCCAGGGTTCGGGGAGCTGTTTTTT. It codes for CASSPPGFGELFF.

This clonotype was detected many times. The chain has TRBV7-9 and TRBJ1-1; no clear D. The V end was cut by 5 bases, the J end by 10 bases, with 14 bases between. CDR1 is SEHNR, CDR2 FQNEAQ, per germline (reference sequence). The CDR3 sequence is 12 residues long. The CDR3 here is CASSLGLFSAFF. The CDR3 DNA reads as TGTGCCAGCAGCCTTGGACTATTTTCAGCTTTCTTT.

The chain carries TRBV6-1 and TRBJ1-2; D is unresolved. The V end lost 0 bases, the J end lost 5 bases, and 7 bases lay between the germline ends. This CDR3 contains 13 residues. CDR1 and CDR2 (germline): MNHNS, SASEGT. The CDR3 DNA follows: TGTGCCAGCAGTGAAGCGTCTGGGTATGGCTACACCTTC. It is translated as CASSEASGYGYTF.

This clonotype came up a few times. This sequence may be a read error, since a much larger clone differs from it by one base. The genes are TRBV25-1 and TRBJ2-7; tentative D call: TRBD1 (5 bases). The CDR3 totals 14 residues. CDR1 and CDR2 from the germline V gene are MGHDK and SYGVNS. The CDR3: CASSVYGHEYGQYF. The CDR3 DNA is TGTGCCAGCAGTGTTTACGGACACGAGTACGGGCAGTACTTC.

This clonotype was seen repeatedly, ten times or more. The V call is TRBV5-1, the J call TRBJ2-7, with TRBD1 matching over 7 bases. This CDR3 region has 15 residues. V shed 1 base, J shed 0 bases, and the junction held 4 bases outside the gene matches. Germline CDR1 reads SGHRS; CDR2 reads YFSETQ. CDR3 sequence: CASSLSRGYSYEQYF. The DNA for the CDR3 is TGCGCCAGCAGCTTGAGCAGGGGGTACTCCTACGAGCAGTACTTC.

The rearrangement links TRBV12-3 or TRBV12-4 to TRBJ1-1; the D gene is possibly TRBD1 (6 bases). The CDR3 runs to 14 residues. Trimming cost V 5 bases and J 6 bases, with 16 bases left between them. As DNA, the CDR3 is TGTGCCAGCAGTCAGCCTTTTAGGGGGTCTGAAGCTTTCTTT. This codes for CASSQPFRGSEAFF.

This chain links TRBV10-3 with TRBJ2-7; the D is unclear. Germline assignment: CDR1 ENHRY and CDR2 SYGVKD. The CDR3 sequence is 11 residues long. V was shortened by 2 bases and J by 7 bases, with 6 bases between the two germline ends. The CDR3 region is CAISEMPEQYF. CDR3 nucleotides: TGTGCCATCAGTGAGATGCCAGAGCAGTACTTC.

Points on this clonotype: A read error may produce the germline difference seen at one junction end. The chain joins TRBV5-5 to TRBJ1-6; no firm D call. CDR1 and CDR2 (germline): SGHKS, YYEKEE (reference sequence). The CDR3 is 16 residues long. This CDR3 is CASSLIGSSYNSPLHF. Written as DNA, the CDR3 is TGTGCCAGCAGCTTGATAGGGAGCTCCTATAATTCACCCCTTCACTTT.

Concerning this clonotype: A single base separates this from a much larger clone, so it may be a read error. The CDR3 ends on some other residue instead of the conserved phenylalanine or tryptophan, so this is likely a read error. The chain couples TRBV20-1 to TRBJ1-1; 7 bases match TRBD1. CDR3 length: 12 amino acids. V gave up 3 bases and J gave up 7 bases; unmatched junction bases: 5. Per germline, CDR1 DFQATT and CDR2 SNEGSKA (reference sequence). CDR3 sequence (DNA): TGCAGTGCTAGCGGGCAGGGGGGTGAAGCTTTCTCT. This encodes CSASGQGGEAFS.

This clonotype was found many times. The chain carries TRBV5-1 and TRBJ1-5; 10 bases agree with TRBD1. The CDR3 extends over 15 amino acids. CDR1 SGHRS and CDR2 YFSETQ come from the germline V gene. After removal of 3 bases from V and 5 bases from J, the junction contained 5 bases not matched to a gene. The CDR3 region is CASSSTGGADQPQHF. The CDR3 DNA is TGCGCCAGCAGCTCGACAGGGGGCGCGGATCAGCCCCAGCATTTT. The complete variable domain, with remaining parts taken from reference TRBV5-1 and TRBJ1-5, reads KAGVTQTPRYLIKTRGQQVTLSCSPISGHRSVSWYQQTPGQGLQFLFEYFSETQRNKGNFPGRFSGRQFSNSRSEMNVSTLELGDSALYLCASSSTGGADQPQHFGDGTRLSIL.

Points on this clonotype: A much larger clone is a single base away; this may be a read error. The rearrangement uses TRBV2 and TRBJ1-2, with 10 nucleotides matching TRBD1. The V gene end was trimmed by 9 bases and the J gene end by 4 bases; junction bases not matched to a gene: 8. CDR3 length: 14 residues. Germline V lookup: CDR1 SNHLY, CDR2 FYNNEI. CDR3 nucleotide sequence: TGTGCCAGGTTTCGGACAGGGGGGGGCTATGGCTACACCTTC. It is translated as CARFRTGGGYGYTF.

The chain has TRBV5-1 and TRBJ1-4; perhaps TRBD1 as D (6 bases). The germline V gene has CDR1 SGHRS and CDR2 YFSETQ. V lost 4 bases to trimming and J lost 7 bases, with 17 bases between them. The CDR3 runs to 15 residues. Here the CDR3 reads CASSQNQGWGEKLFF. The CDR3 bases are TGCGCCAGCAGCCAAAACCAGGGGTGGGGTGAAAAACTGTTTTTT.

The table lists this clonotype with many counts. J is TRBJ1-1 and V is TRBV20-1; TRBD1 is a possible D gene (5 bases). V shed 3 bases and J shed 0 bases, with 11 bases lying between them. Germline V lookup: CDR1 DFQATT, CDR2 SNEGSKA (reference sequence). This CDR3 has 14 residues. CDR3 loop: CSARPRVVNTEAFF. The CDR3, as DNA: TGCAGTGCTAGGCCCAGGGTCGTGAACACTGAAGCTTTCTTT.

Many counts were recorded for this clonotype. This sequence joins TRBV7-9 and TRBJ2-7, with 7 bases matching TRBD2. Germline values: CDR1 SEHNR, CDR2 FQNEAQ (reference sequence). The CDR3 is made up of 13 amino acids. Trimming at V came to 8 bases and at J to 2 bases, leaving 6 bases not matched to a gene. CDR3 DNA: TGTGCCAGCCGCCTTGGGGGGGCCTACGAGCAGTACTTC. It yields the protein CASRLGGAYEQYF.

As concerns this clonotype: A much larger clone lies one base from this, so it may be a read error. This chain links TRBV11-3 with TRBJ2-7; tentative D call: TRBD2 (6 bases). The CDR3 is 14 amino acids. Germline V gene sequence: CDR1 SGHNT, CDR2 YENEEA. The CDR3 sequence: CASSSGSGIYEQCF. DNA of the CDR3: TGTGCCAGCAGCTCCGGGAGTGGCATCTACGAGCAGTGCTTC. The full variable domain, completed using reference TRBV11-3 and TRBJ2-7, is EAGVVQSPRYKIIEKKQPVAFWCNPISGHNTLYWYLQNLGQGPELLIRYENEEAVDDSQLPKDRFSAERLKGVDSTLKIQPAELGDSAVYLCASSSGSGIYEQCFGPGTRLTVT.

This clonotype occurred many times. This chain connects TRBV15 to TRBJ1-2; D gene ambiguous. The ends were cut back, 3 bases at V and 8 bases at J, with 13 bases in the middle. Germline CDR1 reads LNHNV; CDR2 reads YYDKDF (reference sequence). This CDR3 spans 13 amino acids. The CDR3 reads CATSRAIDEGYTF. The CDR3 DNA reads TGTGCCACCAGCAGGGCGATCGATGAGGGCTACACCTTC.